This note documents a single T cell receptor beta chain sequence. The germline gene is not matched at one end of the junction; a read error may be the cause. CDR3 size: 16 residues. Germline assignment: CDR1 SEHNR and CDR2 FQNEAQ (reference sequence). This specimen comes from a study of blood T cells in healthy people across ages. A second about 7 to 12 cycle PCR used barcoded and J-beta primers. The template-switch adaptor, which had 12 random nucleotides, put a tag on each cDNA molecule. TCRdb called the 5' RACE reads again in MiXCR, with one record for every CDR3 protein. This sample has roughly 1.6 million distinct CDR3 sequences, with 30% to 35% found just once.

The V gene is TRBV7-9, the J gene TRBJ2-2, with 7 bases aligning to TRBD2. The receptor was derived from a woman aged 25 to 39 in good health. The sequencing sample was made of blood. DNA of the CDR3: TGTGCCTGCAGCTTATGGTTAGCGGGTAACACCGGGGAGCTGTTTTTT. Protein product: CACSLWLAGNTGELFF.